The rows below give T cell receptor beta chains drawn from one sample of a study of blood T cell repertoires in COVID-19. The assay was immunoSEQ multiplex PCR, and TCRdb's table has in-frame clones only and misses some. Here the sample spans 300,000 to 400,000 clones, approximately 86% being singletons. Input material: peripheral blood. The receptors stem from a woman between 55 and 75 years old with COVID-19, enrolled during active disease. Both conserved end residues are part of each CDR3. D genes are given only for firm matches. Clone size is given for some rows only: seen once, a few or many times, or a class if the clone is expanded.

d_gene: TRBD1; abundance: once; j_gene: TRBJ2-5; v_gene: TRBV5-1; CDR3nt: TGCGCCAGCAGCTTGGACAGGGGTCTACAAGAGACCCAATACTTC; CDR3aa: CASSLDRGLQETQYF
d_gene: TRBD2; abundance: -; j_gene: TRBJ2-3; v_gene: TRBV11-2; CDR3nt: TGTGCCAGCAGCTTAGATAAGCGGGGGGGCCCCGGCACAGATACGCAGTATTTT; CDR3aa: CASSLDKRGGPGTDTQYF
d_gene: -; abundance: -; j_gene: TRBJ2-5; v_gene: TRBV9; CDR3nt: TGTGCCAGCAGCGTAGCGTTAGGGGGGGCCTTCGTAGAGACCCAGTACTTC; CDR3aa: CASSVALGGAFVETQYF
d_gene: -; abundance: -; j_gene: TRBJ2-1; v_gene: TRBV12-3/TRBV12-4; CDR3nt: TGTGCCAGTATTGACTACTACAATGAGCAGTTCTTC; CDR3aa: CASIDYYNEQFF
d_gene: -; abundance: -; j_gene: TRBJ2-5; v_gene: TRBV18; CDR3nt: TGTGCCAGCTCCCGGGACATCCAAGAGACCCAGTACTTC; CDR3aa: CASSRDIQETQYF
d_gene: TRBD1; abundance: -; j_gene: TRBJ2-3; v_gene: TRBV9; CDR3nt: TGTGCCAGCAGCGCGGACAGGGGGTTAAGGGATACGCAGTATTTT; CDR3aa: CASSADRGLRDTQYF
d_gene: -; abundance: -; j_gene: TRBJ2-7; v_gene: TRBV5-4; CDR3nt: TGTGCCAGCCACGGACTAACCGACGAGCAGTACTTC; CDR3aa: CASHGLTDEQYF
d_gene: -; abundance: -; j_gene: TRBJ2-3; v_gene: TRBV5-1; CDR3nt: TGCGCCAGCAAGGGGAACACAGATACGCAGTATTTT; CDR3aa: CASKGNTDTQYF
d_gene: -; abundance: once; j_gene: TRBJ1-1; v_gene: TRBV6-2/TRBV6-3; CDR3nt: TGTGCCAGCAGTTACGACAGGATGGAGAACACTGAAGCTTTCTTT; CDR3aa: CASSYDRMENTEAFF
d_gene: TRBD1; abundance: once; j_gene: TRBJ2-4; v_gene: TRBV19; CDR3nt: TGTGCCAGTAGTCTTATGGACAGGTCCAAAAACATTCAGTACTTC; CDR3aa: CASSLMDRSKNIQYF
d_gene: -; abundance: -; j_gene: TRBJ1-5; v_gene: TRBV16; CDR3nt: TGTGCCAGCAGCCAAGGCGGATTGCCCCAGCATTTT; CDR3aa: CASSQGGLPQHF
d_gene: -; abundance: -; j_gene: TRBJ1-3; v_gene: TRBV6-6; CDR3nt: TGTGCCACCCAAGCACGGGGAAACACCATATATTTT; CDR3aa: CATQARGNTIYF
d_gene: TRBD1; abundance: -; j_gene: TRBJ2-2; v_gene: TRBV5-4; CDR3nt: TGTGCCAGCAGCGGGGGACAGGGGGTAACCGGGGAGCTGTTTTTT; CDR3aa: CASSGGQGVTGELFF
d_gene: -; abundance: few; j_gene: TRBJ2-7; v_gene: TRBV6-1; CDR3nt: TGTGCCAGCAGTGAACGGGGCTACGAGCAGTACTTC; CDR3aa: CASSERGYEQYF
d_gene: TRBD2; abundance: -; j_gene: TRBJ2-7; v_gene: TRBV2; CDR3nt: TGTGCCAGCACCCAAGGAGAAATAGCGGGGGGGCGGCAGTACTTC; CDR3aa: CASTQGEIAGGRQYF
d_gene: -; abundance: -; j_gene: TRBJ1-1; v_gene: TRBV19; CDR3nt: TGTGCCAGTAGTGCCCTGGAGAATGGGAACACTGAAGCTTTCTTT; CDR3aa: CASSALENGNTEAFF
d_gene: -; abundance: -; j_gene: TRBJ2-1; v_gene: TRBV9; CDR3nt: TGTGCCAGCAGCGTAGTAGGGGTGGGCTCCTACAATGAGCAGTTCTTC; CDR3aa: CASSVVGVGSYNEQFF
d_gene: -; abundance: -; j_gene: TRBJ1-1; v_gene: TRBV11-3; CDR3nt: TGTGCCAGCAGCCGGGACATGAACACTGAAGCTTTCTTT; CDR3aa: CASSRDMNTEAFF
d_gene: -; abundance: -; j_gene: TRBJ2-7; v_gene: TRBV15; CDR3nt: TGTGCCACCAGCAGAGATAGGGGGGGCTCCTACGAGCAGTACTTC; CDR3aa: CATSRDRGGSYEQYF
d_gene: -; abundance: -; j_gene: TRBJ2-7; v_gene: TRBV10-1; CDR3nt: TGCGCCAGCAGCCCCCTAGCTACCGGCGGCTACGAGCAGTACTTC; CDR3aa: CASSPLATGGYEQYF
d_gene: -; abundance: many; j_gene: TRBJ1-1; v_gene: TRBV11-3; CDR3nt: TGTGCCAGCATCTCGGGGGGGACCACTGAAGCTTTCTTT; CDR3aa: CASISGGTTEAFF
d_gene: -; abundance: once; j_gene: TRBJ1-1; v_gene: TRBV19; CDR3nt: TGTGCCAGTAGTTTCATACTCGACACTGAAGCTTTCTTT; CDR3aa: CASSFILDTEAFF
d_gene: TRBD1; abundance: -; j_gene: TRBJ2-7; v_gene: TRBV11-3; CDR3nt: TGTGCCAGCAGCTCCGGACAGGGGGATACCTACGAGCAGTACTTC; CDR3aa: CASSSGQGDTYEQYF
d_gene: TRBD1; abundance: -; j_gene: TRBJ1-6; v_gene: TRBV5-1; CDR3nt: TGCGCCAGCAGCTCCGGACAGGGGGCAGGTTCACCCCTCCACTTT; CDR3aa: CASSSGQGAGSPLHF
d_gene: -; abundance: -; j_gene: TRBJ2-1; v_gene: TRBV11-2; CDR3nt: TGTGCCAGCAGCCCCAGAGTGGGACTCCTCTACAATGAGCAGTTCTTC; CDR3aa: CASSPRVGLLYNEQFF